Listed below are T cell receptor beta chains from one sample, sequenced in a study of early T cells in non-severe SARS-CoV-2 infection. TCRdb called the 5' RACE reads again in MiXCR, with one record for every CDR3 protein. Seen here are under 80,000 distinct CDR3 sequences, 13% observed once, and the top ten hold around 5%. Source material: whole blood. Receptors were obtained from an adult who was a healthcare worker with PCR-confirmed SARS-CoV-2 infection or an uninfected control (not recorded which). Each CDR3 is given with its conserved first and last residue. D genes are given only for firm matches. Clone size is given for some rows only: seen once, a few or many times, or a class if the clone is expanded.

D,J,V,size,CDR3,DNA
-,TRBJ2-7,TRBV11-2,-,CASSSSPSSSYEQYF,TGTGCCAGCAGCTCCAGTCCATCGAGCTCCTACGAGCAGTACTTC
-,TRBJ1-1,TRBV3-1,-,CASSRSTGEAFF,TGTGCCAGCAGCCGGAGTACTGGTGAAGCTTTCTTT
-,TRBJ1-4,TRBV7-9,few,CASSFAVNEKLFF,TGTGCCAGCAGCTTTGCGGTCAATGAAAAACTGTTTTTT
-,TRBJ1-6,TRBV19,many,CATRPGERYNSPLHF,TGTGCCACCAGGCCGGGGGAGCGATATAATTCACCCCTCCACTTT
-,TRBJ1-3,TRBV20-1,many,CSARDAALVSGNTIYF,TGCAGTGCTAGAGATGCGGCCCTAGTCTCTGGAAACACCATATATTTT
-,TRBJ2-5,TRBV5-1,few,CASSSGTQGARYQETQYF,TGCGCCAGCAGCTCCGGGACCCAGGGTGCGCGGTACCAAGAGACCCAGTACTTC
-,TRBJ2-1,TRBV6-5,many,CASSRGPLGDEQFF,TGTGCCAGCAGTCGCGGGCCTCTCGGCGATGAGCAGTTCTTC
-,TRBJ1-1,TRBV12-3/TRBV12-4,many,CASSLASRWTEAFF,TGTGCCAGCAGTTTAGCCAGTAGATGGACTGAAGCTTTCTTT
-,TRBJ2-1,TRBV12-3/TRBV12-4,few,CAIRFGPPRGEQFF,TGTGCCATCAGGTTCGGACCGCCGAGAGGTGAGCAGTTCTTC
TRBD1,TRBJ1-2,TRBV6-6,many,CASSPPGQGGGYTF,TGTGCCAGCAGTCCACCGGGACAGGGAGGAGGCTACACCTTC
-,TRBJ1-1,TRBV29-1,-,CSVEGGTSGKAFF,TGCAGCGTTGAAGGAGGAACATCGGGGAAAGCTTTCTTT
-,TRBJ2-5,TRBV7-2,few,CASTSSRQQETQYF,TGTGCCAGCACCTCATCCCGGCAACAAGAGACCCAGTACTTC
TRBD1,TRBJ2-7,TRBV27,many,CASSWTGLSYEQYF,TGTGCCAGCAGTTGGACAGGGCTCTCCTACGAGCAGTACTTC
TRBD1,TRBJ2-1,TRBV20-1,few,CSAREGQTYNEQFF,TGCAGTGCTAGAGAGGGACAGACATACAATGAGCAGTTCTTC
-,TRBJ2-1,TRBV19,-,CASPDSSYNEQFF,TGTGCCAGTCCGGACAGCTCCTACAATGAGCAGTTCTTC
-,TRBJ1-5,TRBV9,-,CASSQGGSYSNQPQHF,TGTGCCAGCAGCCAAGGGGGGAGTTATAGCAATCAGCCCCAGCATTTT
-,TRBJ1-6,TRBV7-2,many,CASSLLVTPYNSPLHF,TGTGCCAGCAGCTTATTGGTAACCCCGTATAATTCACCCCTCCACTTT
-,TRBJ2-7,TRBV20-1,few,CSARPGSDEQYF,TGCAGTGCTAGACCGGGATCCGACGAGCAGTACTTC
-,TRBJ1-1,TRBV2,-,CASQMYTEAFF,TGTGCCAGCCAGATGTACACTGAAGCTTTCTTT
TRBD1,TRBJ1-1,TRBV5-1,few,CASRAGTDTEAFF,TGCGCCAGCAGGGCGGGGACAGACACTGAAGCTTTCTTT
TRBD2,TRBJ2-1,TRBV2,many,CASTSSGGAYNEQFF,TGTGCCAGCACCTCGAGCGGGGGGGCCTACAATGAGCAGTTCTTC
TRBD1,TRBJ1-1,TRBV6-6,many,CASRPDRGTEAFF,TGTGCCAGCAGACCTGACAGGGGCACTGAAGCTTTCTTT
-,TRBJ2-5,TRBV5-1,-,CASRLAQETQYF,TGCGCCAGCAGACTCGCCCAAGAGACCCAGTACTTC
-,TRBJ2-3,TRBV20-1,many,CSARRTATDTQYF,TGCAGTGCTCGACGGACAGCCACAGATACGCAGTATTTT
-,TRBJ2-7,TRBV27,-,CASSLIAGSTYEQYF,TGTGCCAGCAGTTTAATCGCGGGCAGCACCTACGAGCAGTACTTC
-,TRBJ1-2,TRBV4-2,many,CASSQEAGALNGYTF,TGTGCCAGCAGCCAAGAGGCGGGGGCGCTTAATGGCTACACCTTC
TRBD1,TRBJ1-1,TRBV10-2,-,CASSESRGTGRTEAFF,TGCGCCAGCAGTGAGTCGAGGGGGACAGGGCGCACTGAAGCTTTCTTT
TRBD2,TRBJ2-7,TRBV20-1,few,CSGRFTAGGPYEQYF,TGCAGTGGTCGGTTTACAGCGGGGGGCCCCTACGAGCAGTACTTC
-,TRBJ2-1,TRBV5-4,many,CASSFDLPVHNEQFF,TGTGCCAGCAGCTTCGATCTCCCAGTCCACAATGAGCAGTTCTTC
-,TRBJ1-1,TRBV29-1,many,CSVDHNWGASEAFF,TGCAGCGTTGACCATAACTGGGGCGCATCTGAAGCTTTCTTT
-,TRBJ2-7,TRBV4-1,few,CASSQGEGPREQYF,TGCGCCAGCAGCCAAGGTGAGGGGCCACGGGAGCAGTACTTC
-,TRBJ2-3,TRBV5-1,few,CASSLDGGSTDTQYF,TGCGCCAGCAGCTTGGACGGTGGTAGCACAGATACGCAGTATTTT
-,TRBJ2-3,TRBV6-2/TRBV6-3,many,CASSSGTDTQYF,TGTGCCAGCAGTTCGGGCACAGATACGCAGTATTTT
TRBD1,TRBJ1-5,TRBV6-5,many,CASSLGQSNQPQHF,TGTGCCAGCAGTCTGGGACAGAGCAATCAGCCCCAGCATTTT
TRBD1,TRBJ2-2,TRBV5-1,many,CASWDRTNTGELFF,TGCGCCAGTTGGGACAGGACGAACACCGGGGAGCTGTTTTTT
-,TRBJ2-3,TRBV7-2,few,CASSLTSPDTQYF,TGTGCCAGCAGCCTCACTAGCCCAGATACGCAGTATTTT
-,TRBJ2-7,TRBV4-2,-,CASSQRADGSYEQYF,TGTGCCAGCAGCCAGAGGGCGGACGGATCCTACGAGCAGTACTTC
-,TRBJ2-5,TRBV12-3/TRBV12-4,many,CASSYTTVPMPQYF,TGTGCCAGCAGTTATACAACGGTTCCAATGCCCCAGTACTTC
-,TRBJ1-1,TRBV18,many,CASSPLEGIRKDTEAFF,TGTGCCAGCTCACCACTGGAGGGAATTCGGAAGGACACTGAAGCTTTCTTT
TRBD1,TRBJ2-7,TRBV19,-,CASTPRRDRGYEEYF,TGTGCCAGTACCCCCCGGCGGGACAGGGGCTACGAGGAGTACTTC
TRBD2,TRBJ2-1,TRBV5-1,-,CASSLLGRAEQFF,TGCGCCAGCAGCTTGTTGGGGAGGGCTGAGCAGTTCTTC